A single sample is the source of the 3 T cell receptor beta chains below, sequenced in a study of technical replicates of blood from a handful of donors. Method: immunoSEQ multiplex PCR; TCRdb's copy keeps in-frame clones and lacks some. The sample consists of some 71,000 clones, 95% to 98% of them appearing once. Sequencing was carried out using T cells isolated from PBMCs. These receptors were collected from a human donor in good health.

The chain links TRBV11-3 to TRBJ2-1, with 12 bases fitting TRBD1. CDR1 is SGHNT and CDR2 is YENEEA in the germline V gene. V lost 5 bases to trimming and J lost 2 bases; unmatched junction nucleotides: 7. CDR3 length: 17 residues. CDR3: CASSPGQGAKTYNEQFF. Written as DNA, the CDR3 is TGTGCCAGCAGCCCGGGACAGGGGGCGAAGACCTACAATGAGCAGTTCTTC.

The chain recombines TRBV9 with TRBJ2-7; D perhaps matches TRBD1 (6 bases). Germline values: CDR1 SGDLS, CDR2 YYNGEE. Trimming took off 3 bases at V and 4 bases at J, with 14 bases between the two ends. The CDR3 is 14 residues long. The CDR3 DNA reads TGTGCCAGCAGCGGGACAGAGCTATCGTACGAGCAGTACTTC. It is translated as CASSGTELSYEQYF.

This clone was observed a single time. V usage is TRBV7-2 and J usage is TRBJ1-1; TRBD1 matches at 8 bases. Germline V lookup: CDR1 SGHTA, CDR2 FQGNSA. V shed 2 bases and J 0 bases; nucleotides not matched to a gene: 8. The CDR3 length is 17 residues. CDR3 region: CASSLLRSGGLNTEAFF. The CDR3 nucleotides read TGTGCCAGCAGCTTACTCCGATCAGGGGGCTTGAACACTGAAGCTTTCTTT.